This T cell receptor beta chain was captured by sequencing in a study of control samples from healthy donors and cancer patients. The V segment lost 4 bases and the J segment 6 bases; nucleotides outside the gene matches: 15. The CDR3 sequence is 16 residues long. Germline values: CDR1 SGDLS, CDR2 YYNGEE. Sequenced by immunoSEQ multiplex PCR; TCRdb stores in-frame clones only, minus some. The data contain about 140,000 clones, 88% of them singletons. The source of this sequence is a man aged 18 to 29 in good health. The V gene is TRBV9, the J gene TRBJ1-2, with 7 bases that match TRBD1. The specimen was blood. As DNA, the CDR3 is TGTGCCAGCAGCATCGACAGGGCGGGTGGGGGAGATGGCTACACCTTC. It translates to CASSIDRAGGGDGYTF.